Below, one TCR beta chain is given with its context. The antigen is not known. This sample is part of a study of post-analysis software for immune sequencing data. Overall study findings and caveats: Patients had higher frequencies than controls of five or six TRBV segments, including TRBV5-6, TRBV5-1 and TRBV20-1.

Incorporated into the TCR beta cDNA libraries were unique molecular identifiers, which served to reduce PCR and sequencing biases. MiXCR, applied by TCRdb to the PCR reads, yields one record per CDR3 protein. The sample yields about 540,000 distinct CDR3 sequences, under 40% seen once. Trimming took off 6 bases at V and 3 bases at J, with 14 bases between the two ends. From germline, CDR1 is MNHEY and CDR2 SVGAGI. This CDR3 has 14 residues. The source is a girl aged 2-17 years with multiple sclerosis. The chain couples TRBV6-5 to TRBJ2-5, with D unclear. The source material was blood. The CDR3 sequence is CASRGLGQKETQYF. CDR3 coding DNA: TGTGCCAGCAGGGGCCTAGGCCAGAAAGAGACCCAGTACTTC.